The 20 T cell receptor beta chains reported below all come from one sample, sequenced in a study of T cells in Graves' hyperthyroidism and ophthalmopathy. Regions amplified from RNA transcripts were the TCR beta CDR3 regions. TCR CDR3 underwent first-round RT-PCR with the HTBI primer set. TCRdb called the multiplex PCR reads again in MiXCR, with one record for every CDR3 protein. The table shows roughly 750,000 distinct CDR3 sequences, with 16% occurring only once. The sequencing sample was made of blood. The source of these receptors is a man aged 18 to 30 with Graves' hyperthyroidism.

The CDR3 reads CATSERGLNEQYF. DNA of the CDR3: TGTGCCACCAGTGAGAGGGGGCTGAACGAGCAGTACTTC. V and J are TRBV24-1 and TRBJ2-7; 7 bases agree with TRBD1. The trim removed 4 bases at V and 5 bases at J, leaving 4 bases unmatched. The V gene's germline CDR1 is KGHDR and CDR2 SFDVKD. This CDR3 comprises 13 residues.

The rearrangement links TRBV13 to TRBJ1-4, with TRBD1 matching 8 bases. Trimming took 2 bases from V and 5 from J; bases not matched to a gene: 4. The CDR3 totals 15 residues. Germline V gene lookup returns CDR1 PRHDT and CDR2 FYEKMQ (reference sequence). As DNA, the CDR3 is TGTGCCAGCAGCTTACAGGGGGCGTCGAATGAAAAACTGTTTTTT. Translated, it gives CASSLQGASNEKLFF.

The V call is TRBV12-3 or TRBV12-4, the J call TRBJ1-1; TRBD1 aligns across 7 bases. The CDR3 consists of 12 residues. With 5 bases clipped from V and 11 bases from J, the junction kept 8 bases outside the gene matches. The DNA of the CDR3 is TGTGCCAGCAGTCGACAGGGCGAGGAGGCTTTCTTT. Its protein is CASSRQGEEAFF.

CDR3: CASGYVEQYF. DNA of the CDR3: TGTGCCAGCGGCTACGTCGAGCAGTACTTC. The chain is built from TRBV28 and TRBJ2-7; D uncertain. V dropped 8 bases and J dropped 6 bases, with 8 bases sitting between them. Germline V gives CDR1 MDHEN, CDR2 SYDVKM. The CDR3 runs to 10 residues. Using reference TRBV28 and TRBJ2-7 for the parts outside the CDR3, the full variable domain is DVKVTQSSRYLVKRTGEKVFLECVQDMDHENMFWYRQDPGLGLRLIYFSYDVKMKEKGDIPEGYSVSREKKERFSLILESASTNQTSMYLCASGYVEQYFGPGTRLTVT.

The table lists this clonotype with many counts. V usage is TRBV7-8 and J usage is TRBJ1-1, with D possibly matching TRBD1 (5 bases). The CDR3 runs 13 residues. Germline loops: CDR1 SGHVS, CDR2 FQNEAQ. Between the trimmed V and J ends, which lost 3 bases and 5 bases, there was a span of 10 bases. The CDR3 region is CASSLGLRTEAFF. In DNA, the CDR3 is TGTGCCAGCAGCTTGGGACTTAGAACTGAAGCTTTCTTT.

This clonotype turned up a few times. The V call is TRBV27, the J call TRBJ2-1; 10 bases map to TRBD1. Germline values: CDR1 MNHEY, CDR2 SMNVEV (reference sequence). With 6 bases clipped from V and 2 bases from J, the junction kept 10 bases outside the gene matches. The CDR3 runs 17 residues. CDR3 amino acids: CASSTNPGTGAYNEQFF. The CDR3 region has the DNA TGTGCCAGCAGCACAAACCCGGGGACAGGGGCCTACAATGAGCAGTTCTTC.

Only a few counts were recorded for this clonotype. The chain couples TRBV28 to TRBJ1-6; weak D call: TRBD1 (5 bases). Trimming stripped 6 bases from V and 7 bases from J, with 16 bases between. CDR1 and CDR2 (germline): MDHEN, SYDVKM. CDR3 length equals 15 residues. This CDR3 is CASSFFRGWNSPLHF. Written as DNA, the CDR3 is TGTGCCAGCAGCTTTTTCCGGGGGTGGAATTCACCCCTCCACTTT.

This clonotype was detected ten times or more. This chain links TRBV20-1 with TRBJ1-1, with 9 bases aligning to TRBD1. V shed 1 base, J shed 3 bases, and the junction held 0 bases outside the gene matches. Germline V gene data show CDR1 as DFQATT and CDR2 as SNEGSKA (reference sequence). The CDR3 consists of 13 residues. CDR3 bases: TGCAGTGCTAGAGGACAGGGGGACACTGAAGCTTTCTTT. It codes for CSARGQGDTEAFF.

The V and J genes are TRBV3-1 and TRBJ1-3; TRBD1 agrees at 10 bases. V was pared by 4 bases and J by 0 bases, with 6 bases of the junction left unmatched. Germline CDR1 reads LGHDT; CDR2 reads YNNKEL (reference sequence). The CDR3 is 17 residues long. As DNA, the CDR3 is TGTGCCAGCAGCCCCGGGACAGGGGCCCCCTCTGGAAACACCATATATTTT. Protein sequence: CASSPGTGAPSGNTIYF.

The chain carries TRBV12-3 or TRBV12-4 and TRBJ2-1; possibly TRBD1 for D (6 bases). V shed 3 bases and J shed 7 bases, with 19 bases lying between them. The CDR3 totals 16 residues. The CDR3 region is CASSFPSWKGVNEQFF. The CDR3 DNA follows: TGTGCCAGCAGTTTCCCTAGCTGGAAGGGGGTAAATGAGCAGTTCTTC.

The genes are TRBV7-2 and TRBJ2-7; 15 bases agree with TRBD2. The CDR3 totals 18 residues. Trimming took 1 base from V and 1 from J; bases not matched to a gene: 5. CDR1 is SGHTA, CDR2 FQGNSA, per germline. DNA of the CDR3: TGTGCCAGCAGCTTAGTTGGACTAGCGGGAGGGCCGTCCTACGAGCAGTACTTC. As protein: CASSLVGLAGGPSYEQYF.

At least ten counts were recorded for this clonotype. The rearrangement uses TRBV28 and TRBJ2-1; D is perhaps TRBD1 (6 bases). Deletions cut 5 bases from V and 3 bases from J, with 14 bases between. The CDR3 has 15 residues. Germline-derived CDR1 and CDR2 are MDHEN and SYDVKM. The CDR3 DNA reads TGTGCCAGCAGTCCGTTGGGGGCCAGCTACAATGAGCAGTTCTTC. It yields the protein CASSPLGASYNEQFF.

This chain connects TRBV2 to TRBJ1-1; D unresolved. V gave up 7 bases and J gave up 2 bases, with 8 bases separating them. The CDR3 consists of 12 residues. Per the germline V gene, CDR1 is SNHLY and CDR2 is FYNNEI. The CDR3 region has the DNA TGTGCCAGCAATCGAGAAAACACTGAAGCTTTCTTT. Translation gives CASNRENTEAFF.

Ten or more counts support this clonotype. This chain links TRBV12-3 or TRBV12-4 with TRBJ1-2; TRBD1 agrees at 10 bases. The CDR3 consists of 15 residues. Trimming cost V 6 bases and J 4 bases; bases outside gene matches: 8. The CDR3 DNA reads TGTGCCAGCAGCCTTACTCGGACAGGGGGCTATGGCTACACCTTC. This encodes CASSLTRTGGYGYTF.

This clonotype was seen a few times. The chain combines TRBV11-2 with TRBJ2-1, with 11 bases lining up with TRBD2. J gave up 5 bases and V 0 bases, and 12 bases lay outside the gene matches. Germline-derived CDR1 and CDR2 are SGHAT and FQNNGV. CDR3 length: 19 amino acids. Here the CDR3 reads CASSLEELAGVSYNNEQFF. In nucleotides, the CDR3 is TGTGCCAGCAGCTTAGAGGAACTAGCGGGGGTATCTTATAACAATGAGCAGTTCTTC.

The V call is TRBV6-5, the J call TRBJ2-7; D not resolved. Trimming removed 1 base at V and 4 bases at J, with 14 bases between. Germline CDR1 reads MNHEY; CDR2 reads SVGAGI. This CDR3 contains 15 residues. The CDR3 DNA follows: TGTGCCAGCAGTTACTGGGTTCCCGGACGATACGAGCAGTACTTC. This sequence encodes CASSYWVPGRYEQYF.

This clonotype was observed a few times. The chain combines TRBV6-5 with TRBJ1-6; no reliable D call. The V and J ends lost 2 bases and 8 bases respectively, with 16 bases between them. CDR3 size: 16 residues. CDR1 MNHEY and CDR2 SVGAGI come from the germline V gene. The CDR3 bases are TGTGCCAGCAGTTACGTCGGCCTGGATTTGGATTCACCCCTCCACTTT. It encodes CASSYVGLDLDSPLHF.

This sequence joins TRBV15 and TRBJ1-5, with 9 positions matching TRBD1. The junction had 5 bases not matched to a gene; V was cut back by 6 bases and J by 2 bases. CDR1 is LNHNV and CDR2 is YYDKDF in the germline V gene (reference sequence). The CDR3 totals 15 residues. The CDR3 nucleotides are TGTGCCACCAGTATTAGACAGGGGGGCAATCAGCCCCAGCATTTT. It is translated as CATSIRQGGNQPQHF.

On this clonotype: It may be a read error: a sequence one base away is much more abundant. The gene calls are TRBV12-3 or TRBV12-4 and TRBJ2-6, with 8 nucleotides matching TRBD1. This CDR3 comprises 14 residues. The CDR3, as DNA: TGTGCCAGCTCCAGGGGGCCTGGGGCCAACTTCCTGACTTTC. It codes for CASSRGPGANFLTF.

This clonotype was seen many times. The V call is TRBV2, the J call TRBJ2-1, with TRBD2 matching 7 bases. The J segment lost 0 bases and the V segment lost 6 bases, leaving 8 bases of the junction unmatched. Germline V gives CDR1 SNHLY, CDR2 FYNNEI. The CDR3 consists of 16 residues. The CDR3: CASRAGTILSYNEQFF. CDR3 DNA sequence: TGTGCCAGCAGGGCCGGGACTATCCTCTCCTACAATGAGCAGTTCTTC.